This T cell receptor (beta chain) was recorded in a study of cytomegalovirus exposure and HLA in healthy donors. The study's findings and limits: In a later analysis, HLA-associated beta chains showed higher expansion and lower generation probabilities than comparable chains. Several V segments, TRBV6-2 and TRBV6-3 among them, could not be told apart and were dropped.

Germline V CDR1 and CDR2: SGHRS, YFSETQ. The CDR3 sequence is 17 residues long. With 1 base clipped from V and 3 bases from J, the junction kept 5 bases outside the gene matches. As to this clone: Its target is not known.

PCR employed 60 Vbeta and 13 Jbeta primers. Data came from immunoSEQ multiplex PCR; TCRdb stores just in-frame clones and leaves some out. The sample has about 200,000 clones; 82% are singletons. The genes are TRBV5-1 and TRBJ2-3, with 13 bases aligning to TRBD2. The sequenced material came from PBMCs. This sequence originates from a man between 35 and 55 years old in good health and CMV-seropositive. The CDR3 bases are TGCGCCAGCAGCTTGCTGACTAGCGGGAGGAGTACAGATACGCAGTATTTT. This encodes CASSLLTSGRSTDTQYF.